Listed below are T cell receptor beta chains from one sample, sequenced in a study of cytomegalovirus exposure and HLA in healthy donors. Generated by immunoSEQ multiplex PCR, the TCRdb table keeps only in-frame clones and is missing some. The data show tens of thousands of clones, over 90% seen once. Sequences were obtained from PBMCs. These receptors all come from a woman aged 18-29 years in good health and CMV-seropositive. Each CDR3 is given with its conserved first and last residue. The D gene is left open where the match is weak.

D | J | V | CDR3 | DNA
NA | TRBJ1-5 | TRBV27 | CASRMAGLGPQHF | TGTGCCAGCAGGATGGCGGGTTTAGGGCCCCAGCATTTT
TRBD1 | TRBJ1-5 | TRBV19 | CASSNPGQNNQPQHF | TGTGCCAGTAGTAACCCGGGACAGAACAATCAGCCCCAGCATTTT
NA | TRBJ2-3 | TRBV6-1 | CASSELADTQYF | TGTGCCAGCAGCGAACTAGCAGATACGCAGTATTTT
TRBD1 | TRBJ1-3 | TRBV25-1 | CASSRGLGGNTIYF | TGTGCCAGCAGTAGGGGGCTAGGAGGAAACACCATATATTTT
NA | TRBJ1-6 | TRBV30 | CASTPTGCKGSPLHF | TGTGCCTCGACACCTACAGGGTGTAAGGGATCACCCCTCCACTTT
NA | TRBJ2-3 | TRBV23-1 | CASSQSWPDGSTDTQYF | TGCGCCAGCAGTCAATCTTGGCCCGACGGGAGCACAGATACGCAGTATTTT
NA | TRBJ1-1 | TRBV25-1 | CASRDFVPLNTEAFF | TGTGCCAGCAGGGACTTCGTTCCGCTGAACACTGAAGCTTTCTTT
NA | TRBJ1-1 | TRBV6-5 | CASSYTSQGRNTEAFF | TGTGCCAGCAGTTACACCTCCCAGGGCCGGAACACTGAAGCTTTCTTT
NA | TRBJ2-1 | TRBV5-1 | CASSPARGYSYNEQFF | TGCGCCAGCAGCCCGGCAAGAGGTTATTCCTACAATGAGCAGTTCTTC
TRBD1 | TRBJ2-4 | TRBV7-8 | CASSLGDSGTGNLGSAKNIQYF | TGTGCCAGCAGCTTAGGCGATTCCGGGACAGGGAATTTGGGTAGTGCCAAAAACATTCAGTACTTC
NA | TRBJ1-6 | TRBV6-5 | CASSYRGSPLHF | TGTGCCAGCAGTTACCGAGGTTCACCCCTCCACTTT